This T cell receptor beta chain comes out of a study of CD8 T cells in ankylosing spondylitis. The study's findings and limits: As reported, disease-linked clones showed significant enrichment in matched ankylosing spondylitis synovial fluid. Clones linked to the disease showed a CD8+ phenotype. They occurred at relatively low frequencies in peripheral blood. What appeared characteristic of ankylosing spondylitis blood was a TCR beta motif of eight highly homologous variants.

In germline, CDR1 is SGDLS, CDR2 YYNGEE. Trimming stripped 1 base from V and 0 bases from J, with 8 bases between. The CDR3 spans 14 residues. As concerns this clonotype: Antigen specificity is unknown.

5'-RACE, quantitative and with molecular barcodes, yielded the TCR beta libraries. TCRdb analysed the 5' RACE reads with MiXCR anew, one entry per CDR3 protein. This table holds about 150,000 distinct CDR3 sequences, around 32% found once. The chain links TRBV9 to TRBJ2-7; no clear D. The receptor was isolated from a male donor with ankylosing spondylitis. The specimen sequenced was synovial fluid, either unsorted or a sorted T cell fraction (not recorded which). The CDR3 spells CASSVLGSSYEQYF. DNA for the CDR3: TGTGCCAGCAGCGTATTGGGGTCCTCCTACGAGCAGTACTTC.